This TCR beta chain was identified in a study of T cells after yellow fever vaccination. Between the trimmed V and J ends, which lost 6 bases and 8 bases, there was a span of 16 bases. From germline, CDR1 is MNHNY and CDR2 SVGAGI (reference sequence). The CDR3 is made up of 13 amino acids. Findings and limits, study-wide: On re-exposure, the response was weaker but peaked faster, at day 5 versus 15. Re-detected after boosting: most primary clones, around 97% of CD4 and 88% of CD8. A minor fraction of clonotypes spanned both CD4 and CD8 compartments.

Template-switching 5'RACE yielded the TCR cDNA; a universal primer site and UMIs were added in the process. TCRdb called the 5' RACE reads again in MiXCR, with one record for every CDR3 protein. Here the sample spans about 260,000 distinct CDR3 sequences, over 4.5% being singletons. Remarks on this clonotype: What it binds is unknown.

The sequencing used CD4+ T cells sorted from PBMCs, collected on the day of the yellow fever booster vaccination. The chain carries TRBV6-6 and TRBJ1-2; D unresolved. The TCR originated in a man aged 18 to 30 who received the YFV17D yellow fever vaccine. CDR3 DNA sequence: TGTGCCAGCAGGAGGACTGGGGAAGGGGGCTACACCTTC. Protein product: CASRRTGEGGYTF.